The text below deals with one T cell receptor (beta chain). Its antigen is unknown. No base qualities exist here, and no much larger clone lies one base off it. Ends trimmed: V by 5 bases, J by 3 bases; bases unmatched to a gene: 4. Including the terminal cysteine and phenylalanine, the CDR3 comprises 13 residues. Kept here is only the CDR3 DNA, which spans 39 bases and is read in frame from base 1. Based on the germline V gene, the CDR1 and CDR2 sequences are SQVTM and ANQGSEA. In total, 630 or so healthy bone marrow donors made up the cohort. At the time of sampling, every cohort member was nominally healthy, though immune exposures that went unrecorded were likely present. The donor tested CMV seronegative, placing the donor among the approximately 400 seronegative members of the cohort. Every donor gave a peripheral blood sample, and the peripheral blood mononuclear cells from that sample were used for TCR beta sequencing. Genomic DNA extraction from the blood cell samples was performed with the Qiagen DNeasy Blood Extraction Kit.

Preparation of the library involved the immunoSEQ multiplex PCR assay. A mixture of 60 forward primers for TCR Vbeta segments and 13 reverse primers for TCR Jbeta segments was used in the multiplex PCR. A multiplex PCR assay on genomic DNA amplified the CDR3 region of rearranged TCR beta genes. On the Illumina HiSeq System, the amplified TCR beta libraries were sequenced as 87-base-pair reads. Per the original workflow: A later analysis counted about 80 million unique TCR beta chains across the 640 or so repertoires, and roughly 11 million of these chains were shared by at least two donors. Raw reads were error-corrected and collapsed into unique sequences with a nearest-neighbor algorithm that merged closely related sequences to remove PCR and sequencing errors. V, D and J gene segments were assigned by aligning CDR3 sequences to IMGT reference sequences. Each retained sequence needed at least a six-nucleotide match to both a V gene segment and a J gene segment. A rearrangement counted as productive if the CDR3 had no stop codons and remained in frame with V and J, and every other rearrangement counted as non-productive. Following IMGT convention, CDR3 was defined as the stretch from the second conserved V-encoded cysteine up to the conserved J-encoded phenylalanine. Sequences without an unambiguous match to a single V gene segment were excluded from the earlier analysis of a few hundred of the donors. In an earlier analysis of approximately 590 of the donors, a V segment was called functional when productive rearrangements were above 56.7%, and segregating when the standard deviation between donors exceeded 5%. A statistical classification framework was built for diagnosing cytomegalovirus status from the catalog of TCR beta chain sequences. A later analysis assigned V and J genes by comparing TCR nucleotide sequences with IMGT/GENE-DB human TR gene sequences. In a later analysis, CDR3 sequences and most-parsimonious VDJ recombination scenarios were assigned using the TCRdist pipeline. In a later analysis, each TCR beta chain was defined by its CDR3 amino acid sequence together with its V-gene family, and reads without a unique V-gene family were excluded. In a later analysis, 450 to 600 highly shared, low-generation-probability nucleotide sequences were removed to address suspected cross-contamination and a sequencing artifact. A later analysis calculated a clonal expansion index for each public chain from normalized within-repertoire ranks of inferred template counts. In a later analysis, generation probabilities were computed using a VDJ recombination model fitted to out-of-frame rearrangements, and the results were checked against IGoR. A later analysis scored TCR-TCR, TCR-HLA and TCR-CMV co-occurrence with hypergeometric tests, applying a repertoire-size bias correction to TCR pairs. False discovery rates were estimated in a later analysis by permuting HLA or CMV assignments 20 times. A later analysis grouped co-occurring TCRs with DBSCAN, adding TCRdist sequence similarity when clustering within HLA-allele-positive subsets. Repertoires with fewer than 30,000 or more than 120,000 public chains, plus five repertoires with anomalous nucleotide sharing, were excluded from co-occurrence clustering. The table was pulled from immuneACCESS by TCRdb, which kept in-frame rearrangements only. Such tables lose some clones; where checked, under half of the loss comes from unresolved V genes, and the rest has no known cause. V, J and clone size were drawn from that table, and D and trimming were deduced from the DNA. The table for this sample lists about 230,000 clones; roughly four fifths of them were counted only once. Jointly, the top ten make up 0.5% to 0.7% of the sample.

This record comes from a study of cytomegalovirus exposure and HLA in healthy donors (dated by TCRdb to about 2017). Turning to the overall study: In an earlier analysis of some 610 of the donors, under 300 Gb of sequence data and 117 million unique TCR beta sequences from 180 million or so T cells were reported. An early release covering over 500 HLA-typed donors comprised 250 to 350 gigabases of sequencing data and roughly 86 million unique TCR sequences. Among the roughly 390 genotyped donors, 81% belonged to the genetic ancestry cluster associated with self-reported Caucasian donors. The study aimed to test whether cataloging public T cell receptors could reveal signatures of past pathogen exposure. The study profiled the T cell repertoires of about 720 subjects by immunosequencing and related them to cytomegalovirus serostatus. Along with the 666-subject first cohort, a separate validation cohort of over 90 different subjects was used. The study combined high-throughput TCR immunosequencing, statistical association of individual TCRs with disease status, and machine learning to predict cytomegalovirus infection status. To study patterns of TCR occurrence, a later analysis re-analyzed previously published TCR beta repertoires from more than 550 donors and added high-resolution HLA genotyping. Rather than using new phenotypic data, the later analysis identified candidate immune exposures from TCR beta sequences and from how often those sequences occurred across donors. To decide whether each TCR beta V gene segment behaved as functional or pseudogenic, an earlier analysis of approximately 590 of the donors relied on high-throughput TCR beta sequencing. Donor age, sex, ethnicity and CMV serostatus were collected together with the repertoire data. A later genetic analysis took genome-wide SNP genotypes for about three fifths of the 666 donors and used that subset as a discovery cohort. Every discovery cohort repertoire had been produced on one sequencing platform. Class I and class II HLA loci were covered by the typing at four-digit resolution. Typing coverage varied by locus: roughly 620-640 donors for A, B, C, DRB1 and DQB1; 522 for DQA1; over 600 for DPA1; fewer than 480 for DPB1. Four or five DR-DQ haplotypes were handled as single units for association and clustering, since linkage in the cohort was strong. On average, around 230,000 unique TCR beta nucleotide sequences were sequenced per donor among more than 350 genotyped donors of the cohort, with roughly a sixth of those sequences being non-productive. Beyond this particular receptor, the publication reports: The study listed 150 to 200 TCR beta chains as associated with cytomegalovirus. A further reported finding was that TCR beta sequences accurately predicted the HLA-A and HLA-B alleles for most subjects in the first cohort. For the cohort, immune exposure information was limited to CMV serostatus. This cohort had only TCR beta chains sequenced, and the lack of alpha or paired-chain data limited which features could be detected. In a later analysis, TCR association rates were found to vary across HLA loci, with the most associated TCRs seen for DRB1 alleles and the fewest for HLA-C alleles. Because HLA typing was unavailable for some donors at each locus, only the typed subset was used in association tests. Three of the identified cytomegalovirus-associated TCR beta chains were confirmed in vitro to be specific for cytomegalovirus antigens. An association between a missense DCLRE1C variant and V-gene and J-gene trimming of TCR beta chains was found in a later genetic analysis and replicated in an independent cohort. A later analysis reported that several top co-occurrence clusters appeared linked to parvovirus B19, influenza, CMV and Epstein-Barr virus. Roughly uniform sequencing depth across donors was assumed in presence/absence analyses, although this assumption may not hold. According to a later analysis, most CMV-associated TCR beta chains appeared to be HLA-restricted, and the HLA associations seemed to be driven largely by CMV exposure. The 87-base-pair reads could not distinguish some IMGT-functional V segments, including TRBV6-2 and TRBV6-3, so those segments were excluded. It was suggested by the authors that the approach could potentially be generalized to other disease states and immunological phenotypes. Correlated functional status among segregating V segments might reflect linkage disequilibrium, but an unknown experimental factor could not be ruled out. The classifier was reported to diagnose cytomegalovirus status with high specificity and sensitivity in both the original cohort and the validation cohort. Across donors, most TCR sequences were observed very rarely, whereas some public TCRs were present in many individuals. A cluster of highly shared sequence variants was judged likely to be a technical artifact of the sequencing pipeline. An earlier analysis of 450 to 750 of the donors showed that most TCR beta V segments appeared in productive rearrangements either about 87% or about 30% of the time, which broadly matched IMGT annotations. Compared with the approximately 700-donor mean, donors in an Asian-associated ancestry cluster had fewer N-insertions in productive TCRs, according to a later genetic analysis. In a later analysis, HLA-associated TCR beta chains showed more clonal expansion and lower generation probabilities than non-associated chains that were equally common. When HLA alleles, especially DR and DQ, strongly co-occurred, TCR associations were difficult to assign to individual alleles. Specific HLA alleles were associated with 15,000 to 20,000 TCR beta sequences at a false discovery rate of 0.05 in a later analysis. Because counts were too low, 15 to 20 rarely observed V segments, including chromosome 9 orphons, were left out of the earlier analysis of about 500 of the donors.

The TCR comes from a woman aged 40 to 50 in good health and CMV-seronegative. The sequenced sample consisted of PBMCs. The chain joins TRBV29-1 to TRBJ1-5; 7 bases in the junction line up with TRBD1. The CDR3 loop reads CSVTQGTNQPQHF. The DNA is TGCAGCGTTACACAGGGGACCAATCAGCCCCAGCATTTT.